The text below deals with one TCR beta chain. Its antigen remains unidentified. One end of the junction varies from germline; a read error may be responsible. At least 6 million PBMCs were isolated per sample. This CDR3 region has 16 residues. The germline CDR1 and CDR2 sequences are MGHRA and YSYEKL. These data come from a study of blood T cells in healthy people across ages. For the second PCR, which ran for 7 to 11 cycles, a sample-barcoded 5' primer and a J-beta primer mix were used. TCRdb reanalysed the 5' RACE reads using MiXCR and keeps one entry per CDR3 protein. Seen here are 1.5 million to 2 million distinct CDR3 sequences, about 31% observed once, and the top ten hold about 11%. Whole-study findings and limits: Researchers judged that diversity estimates from one million T cells fell short of true values. A roughly linear fall in TCR beta diversity per million T cells was seen with increasing age.

This receptor was obtained from a woman in her thirties in good health. V and J are TRBV4-1 and TRBJ1-5, with D possibly being TRBD1 (5 bases). The material sequenced was blood. The CDR3 nucleotides are TGCGCCAGCAGCCAAGAGCAGGGACGGGTCAATCAGTCCCAGCATTTT. It encodes CASSQEQGRVNQSQHF.